This T cell receptor (beta chain) is drawn from a study of blood T cell repertoires in COVID-19. As for the study in general: From T cells, B-cell-depleted T cells, or PBMCs came the material, which was cDNA or gDNA.

The CDR3 has 13 residues. V dropped 1 base and J dropped 7 bases, with 8 bases sitting between them. Germline-derived CDR1 and CDR2 are LGHNT and FRNRAP. Produced via immunoSEQ multiplex PCR; TCRdb's table is partial and in-frame only. The data contain about 170,000 clones, around four fifths of them singletons. In assigning cohorts, the study relied on participant-reported clinical history. The sequencing input was PBMCs or T cells enriched from blood (not recorded which). J is TRBJ2-1 and V is TRBV12-5, with D possibly being TRBD1 (5 bases). This sequence was found in a woman in her forties or fifties who had recovered from COVID-19. The CDR3 sequence is CASGLGRDNEQFF. The DNA of the CDR3 is TGTGCTAGTGGTTTGGGCAGGGATAATGAGCAGTTCTTC.